Described below is a single T cell receptor (beta chain) sequence and its context. Trimming shortened V by 2 bases and J by 4 bases, and 9 bases separated the two germline ends. This CDR3 is 13 amino acids long. Germline lookup yields CDR1 SGHDT and CDR2 YYEEEE. The sort gate was single viable CD3+CD4+CD8-CD45RO+ cells for memory CD4+ T cells. CD4+ T cells were isolated by positive magnetic selection. Libraries were prepared by immunoSEQ multiplex PCR; TCRdb keeps only in-frame clonotypes and omits some of them. The table shows fewer than 75,000 clones, with 70% to 80% occurring only once. This sample was taken from a study of memory CD4+ T cells and cytomegalovirus serostatus.

The source material was memory CD4+ T cells from blood. This chain joins TRBV5-6 and TRBJ1-1, with a possible D match to TRBD1 (5 bases). The receptor was isolated from an adult in good health and CMV-seronegative. The CDR3 nucleotides are TGTGCCAGCAGCTTCGGGGGGGGCACTGAAGCTTTCTTT. It yields the protein CASSFGGGTEAFF.